The 3 T cell receptor beta chains below all came from one sample that was sequenced in a study of T cell repertoires in cytomegalovirus infection. Their antigens are not known. TCRdb reprocessed the reads via MiXCR and lists one record per CDR3 protein. The sample lists about 920,000 distinct CDR3 sequences; around 30% were seen once. The material was cultured CD8+ T cells from PBMCs, obtained from culture after CMV antigen stimulation. These TCRs come from a human donor in good health (CMV status not recorded). Some clones in this sample may be carry-over from other donors' samples.

This clonotype was recorded once. The chain carries TRBV28 and TRBJ2-5; D might be TRBD1 (7 bases). CDR3 size: 12 residues. The V gene's germline CDR1 is MDHEN and CDR2 SYDVKM. Trimming shortened V by 10 bases and J by 5 bases, and 14 bases separated the two germline ends. This chain's CDR3 is CATRGDWETQYF. The DNA for the CDR3 is TGTGCCACCAGGGGGGACTGGGAGACCCAGTACTTC.

J is TRBJ1-2 and V is TRBV27; D gene uncertain. The V end lost 4 bases, the J end lost 1 base, and 13 bases lay between the germline ends. Looked up from germline, CDR1 is MNHEY and CDR2 is SMNVEV (reference sequence). The CDR3 consists of 15 residues. In DNA form, the CDR3 reads TGTGCCAGCAGTTCCCAAGGACCCTTTAACTATGGCTACACCTTC. Protein product: CASSSQGPFNYGYTF.

The CDR3 sequence: CASSPVEHEQFF. The CDR3 coding sequence is TGTGCCAGCAGCCCCGTGGAGCATGAGCAGTTCTTC. The chain combines TRBV7-9 with TRBJ2-1; D is unresolved. CDR1 SEHNR and CDR2 FQNEAQ come from the germline V gene (reference sequence). The ends were cut back, 5 bases at V and 8 bases at J, with 10 bases in the middle. The CDR3 has 12 residues.